The rows below give T cell receptor beta chains drawn from one sample of a study of radiotherapy plus CTLA-4 blockade in lung cancer. Only in-frame clones appear in the TCRdb table, and some are missing; sequencing was by immunoSEQ multiplex PCR. The sample holds around 90,000 clones; around four fifths are singletons and the top ten take around 0.78%. The sequencing here drew on peripheral blood, taken from a patient treated with radiotherapy plus ipilimumab. The source of these receptors is a human donor with non-small cell lung cancer who had stable disease on radiotherapy plus ipilimumab. Both conserved end residues are part of each CDR3. Each record gives: J gene, V gene, D gene, clone size, CDR3 protein, CDR3 DNA. A D gene is named only where the DNA matches it firmly. Clone size is stated in some rows and not others, as once, few, many or a class when expanded.

J: TRBJ2-5
V: TRBV7-7
D: TRBD2
size: NA
CDR3: CASSLEGSGITETQYF
DNA: TGTGCTAGCAGCTTAGAGGGTAGCGGGATCACAGAGACCCAGTACTTC

J: TRBJ2-1
V: TRBV5-5
D: TRBD1
size: NA
CDR3: CASSTGAAWTNEQFF
DNA: TGTGCCAGCAGTACAGGGGCGGCTTGGACGAATGAGCAGTTCTTC

J: TRBJ1-4
V: TRBV19
D: TRBD1
size: NA
CDR3: CASSPVGDRGHEKLFF
DNA: TGTGCCAGTAGTCCCGTCGGGGACAGGGGGCATGAAAAACTGTTTTTT

J: TRBJ2-3
V: TRBV28
D: TRBD1
size: NA
CDR3: CASSTETGGEADTQYF
DNA: TGTGCCAGCAGCACCGAGACAGGGGGCGAGGCAGATACGCAGTATTTT

J: TRBJ1-1
V: TRBV7-3
D: NA
size: NA
CDR3: CASSLRAGLDTEAFF
DNA: TGTGCCAGCAGCTTACGGGCAGGGTTGGACACTGAAGCTTTCTTT

J: TRBJ1-2
V: TRBV18
D: NA
size: NA
CDR3: CASSPSAGGADGYTF
DNA: TGTGCCAGCTCACCCTCGGCGGGGGGCGCAGACGGCTACACCTTC

J: TRBJ1-5
V: TRBV27
D: NA
size: NA
CDR3: CASSARRYQPQHF
DNA: TGTGCCAGTTCCGCCCGGAGGTATCAGCCCCAGCATTTT

J: TRBJ2-7
V: TRBV12-5
D: NA
size: few
CDR3: CASGRVSYEQYF
DNA: TGTGCTAGTGGTAGGGTTTCCTACGAGCAGTACTTC

J: TRBJ1-4
V: TRBV5-6
D: NA
size: NA
CDR3: CASSLKGEEEKLFF
DNA: TGTGCCAGCAGCTTGAAGGGGGAAGAGGAAAAACTGTTTTTT

J: TRBJ2-2
V: TRBV19
D: NA
size: NA
CDR3: CASSIQDSHPLNTGELFF
DNA: TGTGCCAGTAGTATACAAGACAGCCACCCACTTAACACCGGGGAGCTGTTTTTT

J: TRBJ2-3
V: TRBV4-1
D: TRBD1
size: NA
CDR3: CASSQTTPGQGLMIDTDTQYF
DNA: TGCGCCAGCAGCCAAACTACGCCGGGACAGGGGTTAATGATAGATACAGATACGCAGTATTTT

J: TRBJ1-5
V: TRBV18
D: NA
size: NA
CDR3: CASSKLNRGGNQPQHF
DNA: TGTGCCAGCTCAAAGTTGAACCGGGGAGGCAATCAGCCCCAGCATTTT